This T cell receptor (beta chain) was identified in a study of T cells after yellow fever vaccination. TCRdb itself ran the 5' RACE reads through MiXCR, one entry per CDR3 protein. The table records some 120,000 distinct CDR3 sequences, 15% of them present only once. There are 14 residues in the CDR3. From germline, CDR1 is MNHEY and CDR2 SVGAGI. Unmatched junction bases numbered 4, after V lost 4 bases and J lost 5 bases. In its sample, this clonotype was seen a few times. The sample here was CD8+ T cells sorted from PBMCs, taken 5 days after the yellow fever booster vaccination. The rearrangement links TRBV6-5 to TRBJ1-2; TRBD1 agrees at 10 bases. This sequence originates from a man between 18 and 29 years old who received the YFV17D yellow fever vaccine. The DNA for the CDR3 is TGTGCCAGCAGTTGGACAGGGGGGAAGTATGGCTACACCTTC. Its translation: CASSWTGGKYGYTF.